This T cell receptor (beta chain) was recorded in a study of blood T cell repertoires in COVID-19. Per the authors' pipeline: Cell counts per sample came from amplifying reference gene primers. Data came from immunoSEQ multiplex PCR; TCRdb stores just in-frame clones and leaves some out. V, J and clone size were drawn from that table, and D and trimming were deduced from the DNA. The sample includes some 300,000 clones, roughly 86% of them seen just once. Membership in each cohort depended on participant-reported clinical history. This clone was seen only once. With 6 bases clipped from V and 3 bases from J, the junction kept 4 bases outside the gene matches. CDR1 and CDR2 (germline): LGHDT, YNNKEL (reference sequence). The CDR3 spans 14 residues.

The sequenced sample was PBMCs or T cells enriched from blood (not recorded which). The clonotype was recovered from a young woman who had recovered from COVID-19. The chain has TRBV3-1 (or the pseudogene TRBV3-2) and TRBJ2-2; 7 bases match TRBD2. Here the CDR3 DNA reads TGTGCCAGCAGGCGGGGGTCCGACACCGGGGAGCTGTTTTTT. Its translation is CASRRGSDTGELFF.